What follows are 7 T cell receptor beta chains derived from one specimen sequenced in a study of neurological immune-mediated disorders. MiXCR was run by TCRdb on the 5' RACE reads, yielding one entry per CDR3 protein. The table lists tens of thousands of distinct CDR3 sequences, approximately 10% of them singletons. Sequencing was done on a sample of PBMCs. The receptors shown here come from a man aged 55 to 70 in good health.

The sample holds many counts of this clonotype. This sequence joins TRBV30 and TRBJ2-7; D unclear. This CDR3 comprises 12 residues. Per the germline V gene, CDR1 is GTSNPN and CDR2 is SVGIG (reference sequence). V lost 7 bases and J lost 4, with 14 bases in between. CDR3 sequence: CAYSTSGYEQYF. The CDR3 nucleotides are TGTGCCTACTCGACGAGTGGATACGAGCAGTACTTC.

This clonotype was counted many times. The chain carries TRBV7-2 and TRBJ2-5, with a possible D match to TRBD1 (6 bases). Trimming stripped 3 bases from V and 2 bases from J, with 19 bases between. Germline V gene lookup returns CDR1 SGHTA and CDR2 FQGNSA. There are 17 residues in the CDR3. CDR3 coding DNA: TGTGCCAGCAGCTTCTTGTCCGGGACACTCACTCAAGAGACCCAGTACTTC. Its protein is CASSFLSGTLTQETQYF. The whole variable domain, remainder taken from reference TRBV7-2 and TRBJ2-5, is GAGVSQSPSNKVTEKGKDVELRCDPISGHTALYWYRQSLGQGLEFLIYFQGNSAPDKSGLPSDRFSAERTGGSVSTLTIQRTQQEDSAVYLCASSFLSGTLTQETQYFGPGTRLLVL.

This clonotype was detected ten times or more. The V gene is TRBV5-1, the J gene TRBJ2-3, with 10 nucleotides matching TRBD1. This CDR3 contains 15 residues. Germline trimming cut 3 bases from V and 9 bases from J; bases unmatched to any gene: 10. The germline V gene has CDR1 SGHRS and CDR2 YFSETQ. The CDR3 bases are TGCGCCAGCAGCTCCGTCCCGGGACAGGGGCAAACGCAGTATTTT. Amino acids: CASSSVPGQGQTQYF. The whole variable domain, remainder taken from reference TRBV5-1 and TRBJ2-3, is KAGVTQTPRYLIKTRGQQVTLSCSPISGHRSVSWYQQTPGQGLQFLFEYFSETQRNKGNFPGRFSGRQFSNSRSEMNVSTLELGDSALYLCASSSVPGQGQTQYFGPGTRLTVL.

This clonotype was counted at least ten times. For the CDR3, the DNA is TGTGCCAGCAGTTCCAATGAGGGACAGGGTCTGTCCACCGGGGAGCTGTTTTTT. Protein product: CASSSNEGQGLSTGELFF. V and J are TRBV12-3 or TRBV12-4 and TRBJ2-2; 9 bases map to TRBD1. The V gene end was trimmed by 4 bases and the J gene end by 4 bases; junction bases not matched to a gene: 13. The CDR3 consists of 18 residues.

This clonotype was recorded at least ten times. This chain uses TRBV7-8 with TRBJ1-1; D call uncertain. The germline V gene has CDR1 SGHVS and CDR2 FQNEAQ. Trimming cost V 1 base and J 2 bases, with 8 bases left between them. This CDR3 is 14 amino acids long. DNA of the CDR3: TGTGCCAGCAGCTTAGTATCGGTAAACACTGAAGCTTTCTTT. As protein: CASSLVSVNTEAFF.

This clonotype has at least ten counts. DNA for the CDR3: TGCGCCAGCGGGACGGACACCGGGGAGCTGTTTTTT. Its translation is CASGTDTGELFF. This chain links TRBV5-1 with TRBJ2-2; D is tentatively TRBD1 or TRBD2 (5 bases each). This CDR3 comprises 12 residues. Germline CDR1 SGHRS, CDR2 YFSETQ. Trimming removed 7 bases from V and 3 bases from J, with 7 bases in between.

At least ten counts were recorded for this clonotype. The chain has TRBV7-3 and TRBJ2-1; no clear D. This CDR3 has 14 residues. Germline assignment: CDR1 SGHTA and CDR2 FQGTGA. The V gene lost 5 bases and the J gene lost 3 bases, with 11 bases spanning the gap. CDR3 in amino acids: CASSPQGGYNEQFF. The CDR3 nucleotides read TGTGCCAGCAGCCCCCAAGGCGGCTACAATGAGCAGTTCTTC.